This T cell receptor (beta chain) was sequenced in a study of regulatory T cells in long-lasting Graves disease. Study-wide background: New Graves' disease cases had less than 3 months of antithyroid drugs. General study points: Persistent disease was characterized by preferential usage of TRBV28, TRBJ1-2 and TRBJ2-5.

The time point here: newly diagnosed GD, antithyroid drugs for less than 3 months. The TCR library was made from RNA extracted from PBMCs. Both iRepertoire HTBI primers and Arm-PCR of CDR3 regions were used to build the TCR beta libraries. TCRdb recomputed calls from the multiplex PCR reads with MiXCR, one row per CDR3 protein. The repertoire holds under 450,000 distinct CDR3 sequences, with 12% as singletons. This clonotype turned up a few times. The antigen is undetermined. After removal of 0 bases from V and 5 bases from J, the junction contained 11 bases not matched to a gene. Germline V gene lookup returns CDR1 PRHDT and CDR2 FYEKMQ (reference sequence). The CDR3 runs 18 residues. This sample also belongs to another study, concerning T cells in Graves' hyperthyroidism and ophthalmopathy. That study adds: In simple terms, a model built on 13 V-J features told ophthalmopathy apart from stable hyperthyroidism. Prediction of ophthalmopathy progression came a median roughly 7.1 months pre-onset.

The sequencing used peripheral blood mononuclear cells (PBMCs), collected at new diagnosis, from a patient treated with antithyroid drugs. This clonotype was sampled from a woman between 18 and 29 years old with Graves disease. J is TRBJ2-3 and V is TRBV13, with 10 bases identical to TRBD2. CDR3 sequence reads: CASSLGRTSGTPLDTQYF. CDR3 nucleotides: TGTGCCAGCAGCTTAGGCCGGACTAGCGGAACACCCTTAGATACGCAGTATTTT.